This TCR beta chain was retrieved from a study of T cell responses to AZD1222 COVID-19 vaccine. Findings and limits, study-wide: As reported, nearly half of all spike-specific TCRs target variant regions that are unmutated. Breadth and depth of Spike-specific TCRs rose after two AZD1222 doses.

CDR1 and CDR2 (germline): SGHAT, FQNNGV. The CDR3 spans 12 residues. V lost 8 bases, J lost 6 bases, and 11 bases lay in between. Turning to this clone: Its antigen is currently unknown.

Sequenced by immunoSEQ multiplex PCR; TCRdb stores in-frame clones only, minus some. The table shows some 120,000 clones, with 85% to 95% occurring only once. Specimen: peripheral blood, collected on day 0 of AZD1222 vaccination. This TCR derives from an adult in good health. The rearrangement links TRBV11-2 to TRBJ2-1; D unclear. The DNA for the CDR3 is TGTGCCAGCTCCCCCTTTGGCAATGAGCAGTTCTTC. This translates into CASSPFGNEQFF.